This T cell receptor (beta chain) was retrieved from a study of blood T cells in healthy people across ages. The study's findings and limits: Both higher diversity and more naive CD4+ cells marked long-lived donors when set against aged donors.

The second PCR ran 7 to 11 cycles with a sample-barcoded 5' primer and J-beta primers. Tags on each cDNA molecule came from a template-switch adaptor with 12 random nucleotides. A single record per CDR3 protein comes from TCRdb applying MiXCR to the 5' RACE reads. The repertoire holds fewer than 2,000,000 distinct CDR3 sequences, with about 39% as singletons. The CDR3 loop spans 14 amino acids. From germline, CDR1 is SGHTS and CDR2 YDEGEE. Trimming removed 3 bases from V and 6 bases from J, with 14 bases in between. Isolation recovered at least 6 million PBMCs from every sample. As to this clonotype: Its matching antigen is unknown.

Sequenced input: blood. The sequence came from a human donor in good health. The chain links TRBV5-8 to TRBJ2-3, with D perhaps TRBD2 (5 bases). CDR3: CASSCRLPPDTQYF. CDR3 nucleotides: TGTGCCAGCAGCTGCCGACTACCCCCTGATACGCAGTATTTT.